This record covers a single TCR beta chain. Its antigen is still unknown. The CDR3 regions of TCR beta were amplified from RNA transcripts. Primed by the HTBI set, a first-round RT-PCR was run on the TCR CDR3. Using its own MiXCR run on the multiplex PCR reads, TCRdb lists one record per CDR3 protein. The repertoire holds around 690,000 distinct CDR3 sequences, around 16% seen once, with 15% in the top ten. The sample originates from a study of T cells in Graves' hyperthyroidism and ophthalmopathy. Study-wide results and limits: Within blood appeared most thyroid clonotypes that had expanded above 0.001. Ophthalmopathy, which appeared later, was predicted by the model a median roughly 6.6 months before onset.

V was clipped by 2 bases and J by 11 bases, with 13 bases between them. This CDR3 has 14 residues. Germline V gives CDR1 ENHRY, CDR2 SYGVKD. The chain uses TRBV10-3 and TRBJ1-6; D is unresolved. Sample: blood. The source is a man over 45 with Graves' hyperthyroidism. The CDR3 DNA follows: TGTGCCATCAGTGAGCCCCGGGGAATGGCACCCCTCCACTTT. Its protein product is CAISEPRGMAPLHF.